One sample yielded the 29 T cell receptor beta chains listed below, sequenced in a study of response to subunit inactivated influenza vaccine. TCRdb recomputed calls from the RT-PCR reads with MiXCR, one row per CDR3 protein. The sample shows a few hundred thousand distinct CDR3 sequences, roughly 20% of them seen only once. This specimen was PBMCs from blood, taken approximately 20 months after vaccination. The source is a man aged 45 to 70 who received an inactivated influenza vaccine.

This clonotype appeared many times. The CDR3 DNA is TGCAGCGTTGGCTTTGGGCTGATCAGGGTCAGAGGGGTGGCTGAAGCTTTCTTT. Its translation is CSVGFGLIRVRGVAEAFF. The chain uses TRBV29-1 and TRBJ1-1, with TRBD1 as a possible D gene (5 bases). V was shortened by 4 bases and J by 6 bases, with 30 bases between the two germline ends. The CDR3 length is 18 residues. Germline V gene data show CDR1 as SQVTM and CDR2 as ANQGSEA.

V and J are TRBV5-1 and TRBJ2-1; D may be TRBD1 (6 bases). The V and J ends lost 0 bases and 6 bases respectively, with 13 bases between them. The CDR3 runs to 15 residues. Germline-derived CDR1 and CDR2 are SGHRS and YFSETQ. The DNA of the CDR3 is TGCGCCAGCAGCTTGGTACAGGGACGGGGCAATGAGCAGTTCTTC. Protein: CASSLVQGRGNEQFF. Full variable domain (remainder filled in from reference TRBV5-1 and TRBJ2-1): KAGVTQTPRYLIKTRGQQVTLSCSPISGHRSVSWYQQTPGQGLQFLFEYFSETQRNKGNFPGRFSGRQFSNSRSEMNVSTLELGDSALYLCASSLVQGRGNEQFFGPGTRLTVL.

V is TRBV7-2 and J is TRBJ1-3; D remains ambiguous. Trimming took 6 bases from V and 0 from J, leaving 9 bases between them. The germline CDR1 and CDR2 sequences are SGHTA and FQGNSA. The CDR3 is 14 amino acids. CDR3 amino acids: CASSYRSSGNTIYF. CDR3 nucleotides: TGTGCCAGCAGTTATAGAAGCTCTGGAAACACCATATATTTT. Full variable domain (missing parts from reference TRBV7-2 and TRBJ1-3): GAGVSQSPSNKVTEKGKDVELRCDPISGHTALYWYRQSLGQGLEFLIYFQGNSAPDKSGLPSDRFSAERTGGSVSTLTIQRTQQEDSAVYLCASSYRSSGNTIYFGEGSWLTVV.

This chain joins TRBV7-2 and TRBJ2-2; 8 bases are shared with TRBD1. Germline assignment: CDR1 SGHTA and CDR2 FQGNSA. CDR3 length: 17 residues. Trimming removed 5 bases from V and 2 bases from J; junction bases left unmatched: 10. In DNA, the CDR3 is TGTGCCAGCAGCAACCGGACAGGGTTCTTTAACACCGGGGAGCTGTTTTTT. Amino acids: CASSNRTGFFNTGELFF. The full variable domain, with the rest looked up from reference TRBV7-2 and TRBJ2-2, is GAGVSQSPSNKVTEKGKDVELRCDPISGHTALYWYRQSLGQGLEFLIYFQGNSAPDKSGLPSDRFSAERTGGSVSTLTIQRTQQEDSAVYLCASSNRTGFFNTGELFFGEGSRLTVL.

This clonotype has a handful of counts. The CDR3 is CASSPSGTITTDTQYF. The CDR3 region has the DNA TGTGCCAGCAGTCCTTCCGGGACTATTACCACAGATACGCAGTATTTT. This chain uses TRBV6-1 with TRBJ2-3; 7 nucleotides agree with TRBD2. The CDR3 totals 16 residues. The J segment lost 2 bases and the V segment lost 5 bases, leaving 10 bases of the junction unmatched. The V gene's germline CDR1 is MNHNS and CDR2 SASEGT.

CDR3 residues: CSAGHRANEKLFF. DNA for the CDR3: TGCAGCGCCGGCCACCGTGCTAATGAAAAACTGTTTTTT. The chain combines TRBV29-1 with TRBJ1-4, with D unclear. This CDR3 region has 13 residues. The V gene's germline CDR1 is SQVTM and CDR2 ANQGSEA. Trimming took 7 bases from V and 3 from J, leaving 12 bases between them.

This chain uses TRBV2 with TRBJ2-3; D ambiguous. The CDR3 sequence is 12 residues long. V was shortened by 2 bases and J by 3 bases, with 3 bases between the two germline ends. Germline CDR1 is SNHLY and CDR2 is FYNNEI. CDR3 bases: TGTGCCAGCAGTGAATTGACAGATACGCAGTATTTT. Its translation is CASSELTDTQYF.

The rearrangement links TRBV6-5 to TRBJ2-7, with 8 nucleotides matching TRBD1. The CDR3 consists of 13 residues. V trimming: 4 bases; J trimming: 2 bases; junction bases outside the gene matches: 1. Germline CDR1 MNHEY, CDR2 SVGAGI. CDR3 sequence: CASSWTGPYEQYF. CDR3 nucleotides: TGTGCCAGCAGTTGGACAGGGCCCTACGAGCAGTACTTC.

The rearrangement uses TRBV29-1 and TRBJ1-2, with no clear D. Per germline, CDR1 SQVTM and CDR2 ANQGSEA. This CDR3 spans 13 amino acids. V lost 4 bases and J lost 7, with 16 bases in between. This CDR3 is CSVGPFRDRGYTF. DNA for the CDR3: TGCAGCGTTGGGCCGTTCAGAGATCGTGGCTACACCTTC. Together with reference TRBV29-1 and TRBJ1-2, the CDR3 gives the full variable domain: SAVISQKPSRDICQRGTSLTIQCQVDSQVTMMFWYRQQPGQSLTLIATANQGSEATYESGFVIDKFPISRPNLTFSTLTVSNMSPEDSSIYLCSVGPFRDRGYTFGSGTRLTVV.

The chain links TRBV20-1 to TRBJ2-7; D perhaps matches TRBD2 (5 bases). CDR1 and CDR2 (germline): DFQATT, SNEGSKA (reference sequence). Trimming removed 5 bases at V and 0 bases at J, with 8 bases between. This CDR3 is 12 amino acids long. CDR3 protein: CSALEDSYEQYF. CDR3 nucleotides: TGCAGTGCTCTGGAGGACTCCTACGAGCAGTACTTC.

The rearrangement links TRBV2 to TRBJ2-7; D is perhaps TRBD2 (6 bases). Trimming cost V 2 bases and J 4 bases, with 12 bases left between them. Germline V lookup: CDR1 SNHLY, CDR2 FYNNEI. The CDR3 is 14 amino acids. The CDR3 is CASSERRVVYEQYF. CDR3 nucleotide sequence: TGTGCCAGCAGTGAAAGGAGGGTTGTTTACGAGCAGTACTTC. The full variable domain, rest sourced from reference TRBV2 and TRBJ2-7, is EPEVTQTPSHQVTQMGQEVILRCVPISNHLYFYWYRQILGQKVEFLVSFYNNEISEKSEIFDDQFSVERPDGSNFTLKIRSTKLEDSAMYFCASSERRVVYEQYFGPGTRLTVT.

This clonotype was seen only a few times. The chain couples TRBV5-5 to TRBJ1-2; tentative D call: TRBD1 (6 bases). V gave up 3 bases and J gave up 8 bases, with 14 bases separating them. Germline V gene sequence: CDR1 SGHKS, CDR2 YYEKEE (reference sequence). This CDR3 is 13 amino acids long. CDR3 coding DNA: TGTGCCAGCAGCTCGGAACAGGGACGCGGCTACACCTTC. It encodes CASSSEQGRGYTF.

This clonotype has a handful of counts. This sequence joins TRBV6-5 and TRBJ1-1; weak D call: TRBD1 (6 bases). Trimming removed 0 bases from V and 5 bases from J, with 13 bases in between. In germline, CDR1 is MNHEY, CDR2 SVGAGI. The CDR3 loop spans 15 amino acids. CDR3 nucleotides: TGTGCCAGCAGTTACTCTTTCGGGGGGGCTACTGAAGCTTTCTTT. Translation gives CASSYSFGGATEAFF.

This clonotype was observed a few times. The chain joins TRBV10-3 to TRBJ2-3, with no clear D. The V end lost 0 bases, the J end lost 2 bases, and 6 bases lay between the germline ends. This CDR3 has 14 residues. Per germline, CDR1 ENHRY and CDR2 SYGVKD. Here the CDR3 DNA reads TGTGCCATCAGTGAGTCCATTTCCACAGATACGCAGTATTTT. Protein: CAISESISTDTQYF.

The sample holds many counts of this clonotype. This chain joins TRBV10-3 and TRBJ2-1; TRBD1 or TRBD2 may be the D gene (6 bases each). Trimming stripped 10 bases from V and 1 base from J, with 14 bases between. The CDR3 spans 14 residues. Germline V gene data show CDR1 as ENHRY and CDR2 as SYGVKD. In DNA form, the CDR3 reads TGTGCCACACATCAGGGGACTTCCTACAATGAGCAGTTCTTC. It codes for CATHQGTSYNEQFF.

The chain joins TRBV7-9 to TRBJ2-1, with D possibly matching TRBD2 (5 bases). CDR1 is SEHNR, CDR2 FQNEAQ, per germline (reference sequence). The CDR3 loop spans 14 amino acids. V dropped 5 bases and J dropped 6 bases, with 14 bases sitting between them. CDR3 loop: CASSRASGGNEQFF. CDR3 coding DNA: TGTGCCAGCAGCCGAGCGAGCGGAGGCAATGAGCAGTTCTTC. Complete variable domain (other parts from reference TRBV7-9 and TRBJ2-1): DTGVSQNPRHKITKRGQNVTFRCDPISEHNRLYWYRQTLGQGPEFLTYFQNEAQLEKSRLLSDRFSAERPKGSFSTLEIQRTEQGDSAMYLCASSRASGGNEQFFGPGTRLTVL.

In DNA, the CDR3 is TGTGCCAGCACCGAGGACAGCGGAGAAGGCAATGAGCAGTTCTTC. It codes for CASTEDSGEGNEQFF. The chain recombines TRBV2 with TRBJ2-1, with D tentatively TRBD1 (6 bases). V gave up 7 bases and J gave up 6 bases, with 19 bases separating them. This CDR3 is built from 15 residues. The germline CDR1 and CDR2 sequences are SNHLY and FYNNEI.

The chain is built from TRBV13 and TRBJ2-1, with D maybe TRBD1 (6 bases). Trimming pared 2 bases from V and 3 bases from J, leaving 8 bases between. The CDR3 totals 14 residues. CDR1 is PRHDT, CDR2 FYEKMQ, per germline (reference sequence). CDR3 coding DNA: TGTGCCAGCAGCTTACGAGGGGGCTACAATGAGCAGTTCTTC. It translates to CASSLRGGYNEQFF.

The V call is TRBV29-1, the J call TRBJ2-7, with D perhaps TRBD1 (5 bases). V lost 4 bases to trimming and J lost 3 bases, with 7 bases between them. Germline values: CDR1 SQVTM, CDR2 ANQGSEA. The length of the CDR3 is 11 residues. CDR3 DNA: TGCAGCGTTGCAAGGGGCTACGAGCAGTACTTC. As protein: CSVARGYEQYF.

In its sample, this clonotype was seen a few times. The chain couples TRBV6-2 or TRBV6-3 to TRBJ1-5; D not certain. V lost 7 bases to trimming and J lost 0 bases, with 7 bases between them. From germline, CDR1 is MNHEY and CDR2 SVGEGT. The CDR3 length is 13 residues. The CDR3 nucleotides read TGTGCCAGCACCGACCGTAGCAATCAGCCCCAGCATTTT. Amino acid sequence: CASTDRSNQPQHF.

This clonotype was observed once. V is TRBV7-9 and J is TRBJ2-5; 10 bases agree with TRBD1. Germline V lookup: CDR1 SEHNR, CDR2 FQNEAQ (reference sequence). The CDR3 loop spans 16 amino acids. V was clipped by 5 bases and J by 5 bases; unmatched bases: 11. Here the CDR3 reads CASSPLGQGRMETQYF. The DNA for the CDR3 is TGTGCCAGCAGCCCACTGGGACAGGGGCGGATGGAGACCCAGTACTTC.

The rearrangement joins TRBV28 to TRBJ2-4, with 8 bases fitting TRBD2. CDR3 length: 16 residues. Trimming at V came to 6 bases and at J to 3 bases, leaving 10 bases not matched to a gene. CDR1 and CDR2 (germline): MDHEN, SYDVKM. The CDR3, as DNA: TGTGCCAGCAGGGGGACGGCGGGGGGAGGCAAAAACATTCAGTACTTC. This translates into CASRGTAGGGKNIQYF.

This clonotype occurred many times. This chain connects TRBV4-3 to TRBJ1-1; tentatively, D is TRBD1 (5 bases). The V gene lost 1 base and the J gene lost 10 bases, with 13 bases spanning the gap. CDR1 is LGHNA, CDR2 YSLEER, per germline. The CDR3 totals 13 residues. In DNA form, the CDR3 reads TGCGCCAGCAGCCAAGTAGGGGCAACTAGAGCTTTCTTT. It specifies CASSQVGATRAFF.

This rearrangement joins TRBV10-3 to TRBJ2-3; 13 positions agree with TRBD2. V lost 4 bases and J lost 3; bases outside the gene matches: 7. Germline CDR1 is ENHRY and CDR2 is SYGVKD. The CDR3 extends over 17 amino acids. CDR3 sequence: CAISGTSGSVLTDTQYF. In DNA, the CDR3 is TGTGCCATCAGTGGGACTAGCGGGAGCGTCCTAACAGATACGCAGTATTTT.

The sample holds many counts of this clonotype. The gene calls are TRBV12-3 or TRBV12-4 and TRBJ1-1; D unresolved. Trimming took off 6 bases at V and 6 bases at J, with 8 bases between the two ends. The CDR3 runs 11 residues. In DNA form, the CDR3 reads TGTGCCAGCAGGTCTGGCTCTGAAGCTTTCTTT. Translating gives CASRSGSEAFF.

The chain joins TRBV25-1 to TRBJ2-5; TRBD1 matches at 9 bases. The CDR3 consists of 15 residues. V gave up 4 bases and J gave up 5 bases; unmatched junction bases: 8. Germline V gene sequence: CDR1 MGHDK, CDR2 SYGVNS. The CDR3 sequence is CASSAAGTGWETQYF. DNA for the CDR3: TGTGCCAGCAGTGCTGCCGGGACAGGGTGGGAGACCCAGTACTTC.

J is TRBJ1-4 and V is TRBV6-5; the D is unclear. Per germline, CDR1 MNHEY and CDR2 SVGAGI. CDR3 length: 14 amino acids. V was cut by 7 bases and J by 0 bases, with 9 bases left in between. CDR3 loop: CASNSGTTNEKLFF. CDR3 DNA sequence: TGTGCCAGCAATTCCGGGACAACTAATGAAAAACTGTTTTTT.

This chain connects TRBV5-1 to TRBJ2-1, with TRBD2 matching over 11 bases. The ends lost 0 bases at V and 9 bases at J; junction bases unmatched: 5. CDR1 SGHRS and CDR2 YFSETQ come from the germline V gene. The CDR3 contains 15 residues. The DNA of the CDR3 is TGCGCCAGCAGCTTGGAGCCTAGCGGGGGGAGTGAGCAGTTCTTC. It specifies CASSLEPSGGSEQFF. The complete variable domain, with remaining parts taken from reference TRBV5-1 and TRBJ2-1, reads KAGVTQTPRYLIKTRGQQVTLSCSPISGHRSVSWYQQTPGQGLQFLFEYFSETQRNKGNFPGRFSGRQFSNSRSEMNVSTLELGDSALYLCASSLEPSGGSEQFFGPGTRLTVL.

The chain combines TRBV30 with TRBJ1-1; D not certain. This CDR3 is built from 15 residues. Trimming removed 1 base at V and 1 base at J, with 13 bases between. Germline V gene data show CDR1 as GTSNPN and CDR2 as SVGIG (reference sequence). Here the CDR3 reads CAWSEAPGENTEAFF. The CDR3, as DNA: TGTGCCTGGAGTGAAGCCCCTGGAGAGAACACTGAAGCTTTCTTT.